This TCR beta chain was sequenced during a study of graft-versus-host responses after intestinal transplantation. Study-level information: Grafts that recipients had were multivisceral, liver-intestinal, or isolated intestinal transplants. Recipients uniformly received anti-thymocyte globulin induction, followed by tacrolimus and steroids for around 3 years.

This table comes from immunoSEQ multiplex PCR, and its TCRdb copy is limited to in-frame clones, with some not included. The data hold about 110,000 clones, with around nine tenths observed a single time. The length of the CDR3 is 11 residues. Trimming stripped 8 bases from V and 9 bases from J, with 11 bases between. CDR1 is MNHNS, CDR2 SASEGT, per germline. A remark on this clone: Its antigen is undetermined.

General observations from the study: GvH clones appeared in recipient marrow, some first in ileum or blood.

J is TRBJ1-5 and V is TRBV6-1; no firm D call. This clonotype was sampled from a human donor who was the organ donor for an intestinal transplant. The sequenced sample was unstimulated CD4+ T cells sorted from spleen or lymph node cells, obtained before transplant. CDR3 loop: CASGLWGPQHF. In nucleotides, the CDR3 is TGTGCCAGCGGTCTGTGGGGGCCCCAGCATTTT.